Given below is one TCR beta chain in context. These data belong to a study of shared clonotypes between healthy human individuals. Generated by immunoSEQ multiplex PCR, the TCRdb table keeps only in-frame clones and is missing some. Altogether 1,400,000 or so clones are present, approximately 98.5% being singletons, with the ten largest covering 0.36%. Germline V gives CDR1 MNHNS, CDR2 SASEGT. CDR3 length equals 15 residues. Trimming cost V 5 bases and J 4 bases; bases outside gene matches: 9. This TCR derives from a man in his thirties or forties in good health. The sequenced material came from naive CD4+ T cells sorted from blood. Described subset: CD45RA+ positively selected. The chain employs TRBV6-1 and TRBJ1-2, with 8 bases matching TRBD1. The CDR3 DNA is TGTGCCAGCAGTCCGATTGGACAGGGTGGCTATGGCTACACCTTC. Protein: CASSPIGQGGYGYTF.